These 7 T cell receptor beta chains originate from one sample sequenced in a study of cytomegalovirus exposure and HLA in healthy donors. Some clones are missing from TCRdb's copy, which holds only in-frame ones; the method was immunoSEQ multiplex PCR. Of 140,000 to 150,000 clones listed, about 89% are singletons. Sequencing was performed on PBMCs. The receptors were gathered from a man in his late teens or twenties in good health and CMV-seronegative.

This chain's CDR3 is CASTLTGQESNYGYTF. DNA for the CDR3: TGTGCCAGCACCCTGACAGGCCAGGAGTCTAACTATGGCTACACCTTC. The V gene is TRBV7-8, the J gene TRBJ1-2, with D maybe TRBD1 (6 bases). There are 16 residues in the CDR3. CDR1 is SGHVS, CDR2 FQNEAQ, per germline. Deletions cut 7 bases from V and 0 bases from J, with 18 bases between.

This rearrangement joins TRBV14 to TRBJ1-2; TRBD1 matches 9 bases. This CDR3 contains 14 residues. Germline CDR1 SGHDN, CDR2 FVKESK. V shed 6 bases, J shed 4 bases, and the junction held 6 bases outside the gene matches. The CDR3 sequence: CASSPGQGSYGYTF. The CDR3 DNA is TGTGCCAGCAGTCCCGGACAGGGGAGCTATGGCTACACCTTC.

V gene TRBV6-1 combines with J gene TRBJ1-3; a weak D match, TRBD1 (5 bases). The CDR3 is 15 residues long. Germline V CDR1 and CDR2: MNHNS, SASEGT. V lost 2 bases and J lost 4, with 12 bases in between. Written as DNA, the CDR3 is TGTGCCAGCAGTGAAAGGGGCCGGGCGGGAAACACCATATATTTT. Amino acids: CASSERGRAGNTIYF.

V is TRBV6-5 and J is TRBJ2-1; perhaps TRBD2 as D (6 bases). The CDR3 is 15 amino acids. The V gene lost 6 bases and the J gene lost 0 bases, with 12 bases spanning the gap. CDR1 is MNHEY, CDR2 SVGAGI, per germline. DNA of the CDR3: TGTGCCAGCAGGTTGCGGGGTGCCTCCTACAATGAGCAGTTCTTC. Protein sequence: CASRLRGASYNEQFF.

In DNA form, the CDR3 reads TGTGCCAGCAGTTCCCCCTCAGGGGGCCGCGCCTACGAGCAGTACTTC. Protein: CASSSPSGGRAYEQYF. V and J are TRBV27 and TRBJ2-7, with 8 positions matching TRBD1. The CDR3 extends over 16 amino acids. V shed 4 bases, J shed 2 bases, and the junction held 10 bases outside the gene matches. The germline V gene encodes CDR1 MNHEY and CDR2 SMNVEV (reference sequence).

The rearrangement links TRBV7-6 to TRBJ1-6; 9 nucleotides align to TRBD1. After removal of 3 bases from V and 6 bases from J, the junction contained 6 bases not matched to a gene. The CDR3 spans 16 residues. Per the germline V gene, CDR1 is SGHVS and CDR2 is FNYEAQ. The CDR3 coding sequence is TGTGCCAGCAGCTTGGCCGGGACAGGGATTAATTCACCCCTCCACTTT. This codes for CASSLAGTGINSPLHF.

This clone appeared once. The rearrangement links TRBV29-1 to TRBJ2-7; 12 nucleotides line up with TRBD1. The CDR3 length is 18 residues. Germline values: CDR1 SQVTM, CDR2 ANQGSEA. V lost 3 bases, J lost 3 bases, and 15 bases stayed unmatched. CDR3 region: CSVEIAGDRGQFGYEQYF. The CDR3 DNA reads TGCAGCGTTGAGATCGCTGGGGACAGGGGGCAATTTGGCTACGAGCAGTACTTC.